The sequence of this T cell receptor beta chain was determined in a study of T cell responses to AZD1222 COVID-19 vaccine. Study results and caveats: The donors showed a predominance of white British ancestry and of females, with possible underestimation of clonal diversity. Only a handful of AZD1222 recipients tested seropositive at baseline. As reported, nearly half of all spike-specific TCRs target variant regions that are unmutated.

Data came from immunoSEQ multiplex PCR; TCRdb stores just in-frame clones and leaves some out. The sample contains nearly 200,000 clones, approximately 93% of which appear only once. As regards this clone: Antigen unknown.

The V gene lost 10 bases and the J gene lost 0 bases, with 10 bases spanning the gap. This CDR3 contains 12 residues. CDR1 and CDR2 (germline): ENHRY, SYGVKD. The material sequenced was peripheral blood, taken 28 days after the second AZD1222 dose. The sequence derives from an adult who received the AZD1222 COVID-19 vaccine. The chain joins TRBV10-3 to TRBJ2-7; D possibly corresponds to TRBD1 (6 bases). The CDR3 protein is CATTGSSYEQYF. CDR3 coding DNA: TGTGCCACCACAGGGAGCTCCTACGAGCAGTACTTC.